This TCR beta chain stems from a study of human T cells and chemical hapten exposure. Study context: Patients were mainly female, each with alopecia areata, totalis or universalis.

As regards this clonotype: The antigen remains undetermined.

V shed 5 bases and J shed 4 bases, with 11 bases lying between them. The CDR3 is 13 residues long. Per the germline V gene, CDR1 is SGHVS and CDR2 is FNYEAQ. The library attached unique molecular identifiers to individual cDNA molecules. A single record per CDR3 protein comes from TCRdb applying MiXCR to the RACE reads. The sample contains approximately 370,000 distinct CDR3 sequences, 5.5% of which appear only once. Study findings and constraints: PT1 expanded TCR counts correlated positively with patch test score. High-frequency TCRs, those above 1 in 1000, stayed the same after DPC sensitization.

The time point was: pre-sensitization, week 0. Described treatment: therapeutic diphenylcyclopropenone sensitization with weekly scalp DPC. Sequencing used whole blood, obtained in connection with sensitization to the hapten diphenylcyclopropenone (DPC). The chain employs TRBV7-6 and TRBJ1-2, with D maybe TRBD1 (5 bases). This TCR was recovered from a woman between 18 and 30 years old with alopecia areata. Some clones in this sample may be carry-over from other donors' samples. This CDR3 reads CASSHAGFYGYTF. CDR3 nucleotides: TGTGCCAGCAGCCACGCAGGGTTCTATGGCTACACCTTC.